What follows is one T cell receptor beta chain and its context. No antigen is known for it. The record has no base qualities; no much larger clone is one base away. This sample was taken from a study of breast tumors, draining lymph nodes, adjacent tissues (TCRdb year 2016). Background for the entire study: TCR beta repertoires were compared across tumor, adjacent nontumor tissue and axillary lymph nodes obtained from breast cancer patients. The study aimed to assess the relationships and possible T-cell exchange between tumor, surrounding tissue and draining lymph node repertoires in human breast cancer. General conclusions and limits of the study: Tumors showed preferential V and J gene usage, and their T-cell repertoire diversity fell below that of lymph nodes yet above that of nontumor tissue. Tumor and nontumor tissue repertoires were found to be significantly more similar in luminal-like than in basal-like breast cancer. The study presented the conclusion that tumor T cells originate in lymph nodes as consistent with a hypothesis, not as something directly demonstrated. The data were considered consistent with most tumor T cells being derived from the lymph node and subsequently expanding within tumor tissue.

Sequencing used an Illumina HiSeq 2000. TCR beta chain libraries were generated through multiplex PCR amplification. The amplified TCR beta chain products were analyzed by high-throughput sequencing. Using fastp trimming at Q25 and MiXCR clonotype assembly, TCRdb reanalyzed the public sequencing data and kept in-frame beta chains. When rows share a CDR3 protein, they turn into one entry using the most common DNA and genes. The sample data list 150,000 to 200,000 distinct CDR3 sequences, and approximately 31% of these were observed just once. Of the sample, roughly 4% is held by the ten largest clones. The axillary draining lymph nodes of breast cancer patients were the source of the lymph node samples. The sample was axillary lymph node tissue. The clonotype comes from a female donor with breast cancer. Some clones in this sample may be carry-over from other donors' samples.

The DNA reads as follows: TGTGCCAGCAGTTTAATGTTCCCTGGTCTGGGACACACCGCTTACGAGCAGTACTTC. Translated, it gives CASSLMFPGLGHTAYEQYF. Rearrangement joined TRBV28 to TRBJ2-7, with TRBD1 as a weak D call on 6 bases. V and J lose 2 bases and 4 bases, and a span of 27 bases separates them. The germline V gene encodes CDR1 MDHEN and CDR2 SYDVKM. CDR3 length: 19 amino acids, cysteine to phenylalanine. Just CDR3 DNA is preserved here, 57 bases in frame from base 1.